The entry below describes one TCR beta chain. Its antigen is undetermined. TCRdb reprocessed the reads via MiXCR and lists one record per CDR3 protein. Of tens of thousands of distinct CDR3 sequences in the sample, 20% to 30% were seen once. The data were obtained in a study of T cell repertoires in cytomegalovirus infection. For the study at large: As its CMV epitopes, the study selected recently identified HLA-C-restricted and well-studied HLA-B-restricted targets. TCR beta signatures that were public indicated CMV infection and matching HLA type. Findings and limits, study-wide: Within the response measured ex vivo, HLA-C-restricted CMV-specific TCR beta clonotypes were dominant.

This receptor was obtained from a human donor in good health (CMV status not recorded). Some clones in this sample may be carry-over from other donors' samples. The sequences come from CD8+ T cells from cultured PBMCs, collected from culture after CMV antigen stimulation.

CDR3 nucleotide sequence: TGTGCCAGCAGGAGACACAACAATCAGCCCCAGCATTTT. Translation gives CASRRHNNQPQHF. V is TRBV27 and J is TRBJ1-5; no clear D. The CDR3 extends over 13 amino acids. Germline assignment: CDR1 MNHEY and CDR2 SMNVEV (reference sequence). The V gene lost 6 bases and the J gene lost 3 bases, with 9 bases spanning the gap.